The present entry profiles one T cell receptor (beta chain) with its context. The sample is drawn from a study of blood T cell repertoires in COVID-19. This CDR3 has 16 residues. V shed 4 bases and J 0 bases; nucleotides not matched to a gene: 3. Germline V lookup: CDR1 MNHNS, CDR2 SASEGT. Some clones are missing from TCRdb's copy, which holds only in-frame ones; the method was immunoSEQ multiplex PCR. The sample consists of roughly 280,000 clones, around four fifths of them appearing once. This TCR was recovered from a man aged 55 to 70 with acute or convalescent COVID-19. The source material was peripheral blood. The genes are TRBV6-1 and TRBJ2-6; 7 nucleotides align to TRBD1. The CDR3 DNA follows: TGTGCCAGCAGTGCGGGACAGAGCTCTGGGGCCAACGTCCTGACTTTC. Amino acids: CASSAGQSSGANVLTF.